These 8 T cell receptor beta chains were all obtained from the same sample, sequenced in a study of T cell repertoires in cytomegalovirus infection. MiXCR was run by TCRdb on the reads, yielding one entry per CDR3 protein. The table shows about 770,000 distinct CDR3 sequences, with about 27% occurring only once. These receptors have no known antigen. Sequencing was performed on cultured CD8+ T cells from PBMCs, taken from culture after CMV antigen stimulation. The receptors derive from a human donor in good health (CMV status not recorded). Some clones in this sample may be carry-over from other donors' samples.

V and J are TRBV20-1 and TRBJ2-7; D remains unclear. Germline values: CDR1 DFQATT, CDR2 SNEGSKA (reference sequence). The CDR3 totals 15 residues. V lost 3 bases to trimming and J lost 2 bases, with 17 bases between them. DNA of the CDR3: TGCAGTGCTAGTAGGCAAAAGGATAGACCCTACGAGCAGTACTTC. Its protein is CSASRQKDRPYEQYF.

This clonotype came up once. This chain connects TRBV12-3 or TRBV12-4 to TRBJ2-2; a weak D match, TRBD2 (7 bases). This CDR3 contains 13 residues. Deletions cut 6 bases from V and 6 bases from J, with 11 bases between. In DNA form, the CDR3 reads TGTGCCAGCAGGGGGGGGCTGCCCGGGGAGCTGTTTTTT. Translation: CASRGGLPGELFF.

The chain has TRBV11-1 and TRBJ1-1; D is ambiguous. V was clipped by 5 bases and J by 2 bases, with 12 bases between them. The CDR3 has 14 amino acids. The germline V gene has CDR1 SGHAT and CDR2 FQDESV (reference sequence). This CDR3 is CASSTLSLNTEAFF. In DNA, the CDR3 is TGTGCCAGCAGCACGCTCAGCCTCAACACTGAAGCTTTCTTT.

There are a few counts of this clonotype. The chain recombines TRBV7-3 with TRBJ2-1; 9 nucleotides align to TRBD2. This CDR3 is built from 16 residues. V was pared by 5 bases and J by 4 bases, with 9 bases of the junction left unmatched. The germline gives CDR1 SGHTA, CDR2 FQGTGA. This chain's CDR3 is CASSGLAGAEYNEQFF. CDR3 nucleotide sequence: TGTGCCAGCAGCGGGTTAGCGGGGGCTGAGTACAATGAGCAGTTCTTC.

This chain joins TRBV29-1 and TRBJ2-3, with 11 bases fitting TRBD2. The CDR3 loop spans 15 amino acids. V lost 5 bases to trimming and J lost 2 bases; unmatched junction nucleotides: 6. The germline CDR1 and CDR2 sequences are SQVTM and ANQGSEA. The CDR3 protein is CSVRLAGGFTDTQYF. The CDR3 DNA reads as TGCAGCGTTAGGCTAGCGGGGGGATTCACAGATACGCAGTATTTT.

This chain joins TRBV28 and TRBJ2-2; 7 bases match TRBD1. V trimming: 8 bases; J trimming: 3 bases; junction bases outside the gene matches: 6. CDR1 is MDHEN and CDR2 is SYDVKM in the germline V gene. CDR3 length equals 14 residues. The CDR3 loop is CASYYRGDTGELFF. The CDR3 DNA reads TGTGCCAGCTACTACAGGGGTGACACCGGGGAGCTGTTTTTT.

This clonotype was seen just once. This chain connects TRBV20-1 to TRBJ2-3, with 11 nucleotides matching TRBD2. Germline CDR1 DFQATT, CDR2 SNEGSKA (reference sequence). V shed 3 bases and J 4 bases; nucleotides not matched to a gene: 3. The CDR3 runs to 14 residues. DNA for the CDR3: TGCAGTGCTAGTACTAGCGGGGGTCCAGATACGCAGTATTTT. Translating gives CSASTSGGPDTQYF.

This clonotype showed up just a few times. V and J are TRBV5-4 and TRBJ2-3, with TRBD2 as a possible D gene (5 bases). The length of the CDR3 is 16 residues. V lost 1 base, J lost 6 bases, and 18 bases lay in between. Germline-derived CDR1 and CDR2 are SGHNT and YYREEE (reference sequence). CDR3 region: CASSLWESEGPDTQYF. Here the CDR3 DNA reads TGTGCCAGCAGCTTGTGGGAGTCTGAGGGCCCCGATACGCAGTATTTT.